This TCR beta chain was observed in a study of OX40 agonist ivuxolimab in advanced cancers. About the study: Aged roughly 23 to 80 with a mean of 60 years, they were about 78% male. Three patients, one with hepatocellular carcinoma and two with cutaneous melanoma, achieved partial responses. Study-level points and caveats: Expanded clones tended on average to be more numerous among CD8+ T cells than CD4+.

Libraries were prepared by immunoSEQ multiplex PCR; TCRdb keeps only in-frame clonotypes and omits some of them. The data hold 9,500 to 12,000 clones, with approximately 80% observed a single time. Concerning this clone: Its antigen remains unknown.

V dropped 7 bases and J dropped 7 bases, with 20 bases sitting between them. This CDR3 is built from 15 residues. Per germline, CDR1 SGHAT and CDR2 FQNNGV. The clonotype was recovered from an adult with an advanced solid tumor such as melanoma, head and neck, liver or kidney cancer. The sample here was CD4+ or CD8+ T cells sorted from blood, taken in a trial of the OX40 agonist ivuxolimab. The gene calls are TRBV11-2 and TRBJ2-1, with D possibly matching TRBD1 (6 bases). CDR3 bases: TGTGCCAGCACCTCTCTCGGACAGACGATAAATGAGCAGTTCTTC. It codes for CASTSLGQTINEQFF.